This TCR beta chain was captured in a study of T-cell reconstitution after alpha-beta-depleted transplantation in children (dated by TCRdb to 2016 to 2017). Background for the entire study: Using TCR repertoire profiling, the study followed T-cell immune reconstitution in a quantitative way in children after TCRalphabeta/CD19-depleted allogeneic hematopoietic cell transplantation.

V loses 5 bases, J loses 1 base, and the germline ends lie 11 bases apart. CDR1 and CDR2 were assigned from the germline V gene (reference sequence) as LNHNV and YYDKDF. From the cysteine up to the phenylalanine, the CDR3 has a length of 15 residues. CDR3 DNA is the only sequence kept; it has 45 bases, read in frame from the first base. This clonotype was picked up many times. The specificity of this receptor is unknown. No base-level quality is on record; no much larger clone is a single base apart. The library was made by PCR. For sequencing, an Illumina HiSeq 2500 was employed. Molecular barcoding was employed in the preparation of TCR libraries, with unique molecular identifiers being used to normalize TCRbeta repertoire quantification. The public reads were run again by TCRdb, first through fastp at Q25 and then through MiXCR, and only productive beta chains were kept. Every entry covers one CDR3 protein and lists the most common genes and DNA from its rows. Present in this sample are about 600,000 distinct CDR3 sequences, over 9.5% of which were seen just once. The top ten hold 4% to 5% of the sample.

This clonotype originated in a human donor who donated a stem cell graft to a child with acute myeloid leukemia. The sequence joins TRBV15 to TRBJ2-2, with the identity of the D gene unclear. The sample consisted of PBMCs from the stem cell graft donor, taken from the stem cell graft. The DNA sequence is given as TGTGCCACCAGCGCCCGACTGGGGAACACCGGGGAGCTGTTTTTT. Its product reads: CATSARLGNTGELFF. Outside the CDR3, residues come from the reference TRBV15 and TRBJ2-2 proteins, so the full variable domain is: DAMVIQNPRYQVTQFGKPVTLSCSQTLNHNVMYWYQQKSSQAPKLLFHYYDKDFNNEADTPDNFQSRRPNTSFCFLDIRSPGLGDTAMYLCATSARLGNTGELFFGEGSRLTVL.